Listed here are 3 T cell receptor beta chains from one sample, sequenced in a study of T cells in tumors after PD-1 blockade. Sequencing used immunoSEQ multiplex PCR; TCRdb keeps in-frame clones, though not all of them. This table has tens of thousands of clones, just under 80% appearing once. The sequenced sample was PBMCs, obtained before anti-PD-1 treatment. The receptors derive from a human donor with basal cell carcinoma.

The rearrangement uses TRBV5-1 and TRBJ1-5; unclear D gene. CDR1 and CDR2 (germline): SGHRS, YFSETQ. This CDR3 is 15 amino acids long. The germline V and J ends were trimmed by 0 bases and 1 base, with 8 bases remaining between them. CDR3 coding DNA: TGCGCCAGCAGCTTGGGCGGGAGGAGCAATCAGCCCCAGCATTTT. Its translation is CASSLGGRSNQPQHF.

V usage is TRBV6-5 and J usage is TRBJ2-3; 9 bases fit TRBD1. CDR3 length: 13 residues. Unmatched junction bases numbered 6, after V lost 5 bases and J lost 9 bases. Germline V CDR1 and CDR2: MNHEY, SVGAGI. The DNA of the CDR3 is TGTGCCAGCAGTCGGACAGGGGAGGGCACGCAGTATTTT. This gives the protein CASSRTGEGTQYF.

There are a few counts of this clone. The rearrangement links TRBV7-9 to TRBJ1-1; D unclear. Germline loops: CDR1 SEHNR, CDR2 FQNEAQ (reference sequence). V lost 4 bases, J lost 2 bases, and 14 bases lay in between. The CDR3 contains 15 residues. CDR3 coding DNA: TGTGCCAGCAGCTCCCTCGAAGGGTTTAACACTGAAGCTTTCTTT. Translating gives CASSSLEGFNTEAFF.